This entry lists 6 T cell receptor beta chains sequenced from one sample in a study of shared clonotypes between healthy human individuals. Profiled with immunoSEQ multiplex PCR; TCRdb holds only in-frame clones, not every one. The sample lists nearly 2 million clones; about 95% were seen once. Only CD45RO-negative cells positively selected for CCR7 counted as naive CD8 cells, so terminally differentiated effector memory CD45RA+ cells were excluded. Sequenced: naive CD8+ T cells sorted from blood. The source is a young man in good health.

This rearrangement joins TRBV29-1 to TRBJ1-1; the D is unclear. The germline CDR1 and CDR2 sequences are SQVTM and ANQGSEA. Trimming took off 5 bases at V and 8 bases at J, with 15 bases between the two ends. The CDR3 is 12 amino acids. The CDR3: CSVFPPFFEAFF. The CDR3, as DNA: TGCAGCGTTTTTCCACCCTTTTTCGAAGCTTTCTTT.

This sequence joins TRBV25-1 and TRBJ1-1; D is uncertain. V lost 6 bases and J 4 bases, leaving 6 bases between the germline ends. Germline CDR1 reads MGHDK; CDR2 reads SYGVNS. CDR3 length equals 11 residues. Here the CDR3 DNA reads TGTGCCAGCAGGCAGGTCACTGAAGCTTTCTTT. Its translation: CASRQVTEAFF. The complete variable domain, with remaining parts taken from reference TRBV25-1 and TRBJ1-1, reads EADIYQTPRYLVIGTGKKITLECSQTMGHDKMYWYQQDPGMELHLIHYSYGVNSTEKGDLSSESTVSRIRTEHFPLTLESARPSHTSQYLCASRQVTEAFFGQGTRLTVV.

The rearrangement links TRBV2 to TRBJ2-5, with TRBD2 matching 9 bases. Trimming at V came to 2 bases and at J to 3 bases, leaving 7 bases not matched to a gene. This CDR3 spans 16 amino acids. Germline V gene lookup returns CDR1 SNHLY and CDR2 FYNNEI. The CDR3 nucleotides read TGTGCCAGCAGTGAAATCCTAGCGGGAAGCGAAGAGACCCAGTACTTC. Translated: CASSEILAGSEETQYF.

The chain uses TRBV5-5 and TRBJ1-3; 9 bases are a match to TRBD1. Losses at the gene ends were 2 bases for V and 8 bases for J; bases not matched to a gene: 5. The V gene's germline CDR1 is SGHKS and CDR2 YYEKEE (reference sequence). CDR3 length: 14 residues. The CDR3 sequence: CASSLTGGIDTIYF. The CDR3 DNA sequence: TGTGCCAGCAGCTTAACAGGGGGCATTGACACCATATATTTT.

The chain carries TRBV7-9 and TRBJ2-1; D may match TRBD1 or TRBD2 (5 bases each). Deletions cut 5 bases from V and 9 bases from J, with 14 bases between. This CDR3 has 13 residues. Germline V gene sequence: CDR1 SEHNR, CDR2 FQNEAQ (reference sequence). The CDR3 DNA is TGTGCCAGCAGCCTTTCTGGGGCGGGTGAGCAGTTCTTC. It encodes CASSLSGAGEQFF. Filled out from reference TRBV7-9 and TRBJ2-1, the complete variable domain reads DTGVSQNPRHKITKRGQNVTFRCDPISEHNRLYWYRQTLGQGPEFLTYFQNEAQLEKSRLLSDRFSAERPKGSFSTLEIQRTEQGDSAMYLCASSLSGAGEQFFGPGTRLTVL.

V is TRBV6-1 and J is TRBJ2-7, with D tentatively TRBD1 (5 bases). The CDR3 runs 15 residues. Trimming cost V 1 base and J 3 bases, with 13 bases left between them. Germline CDR1 MNHNS, CDR2 SASEGT. The CDR3 spells CASSEVQTDYYEQYF. The DNA of the CDR3 is TGTGCCAGCAGTGAAGTTCAGACAGATTACTACGAGCAGTACTTC.